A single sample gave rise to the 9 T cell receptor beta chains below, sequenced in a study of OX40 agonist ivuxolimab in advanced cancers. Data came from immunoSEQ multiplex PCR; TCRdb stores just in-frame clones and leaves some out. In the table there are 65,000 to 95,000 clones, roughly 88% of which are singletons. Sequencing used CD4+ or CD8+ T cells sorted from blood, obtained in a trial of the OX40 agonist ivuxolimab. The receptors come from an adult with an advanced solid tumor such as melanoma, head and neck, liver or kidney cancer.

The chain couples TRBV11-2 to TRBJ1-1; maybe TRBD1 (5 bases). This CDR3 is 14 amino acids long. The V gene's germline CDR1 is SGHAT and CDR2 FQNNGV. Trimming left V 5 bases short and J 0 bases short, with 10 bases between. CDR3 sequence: CASSRGTVNTEAFF. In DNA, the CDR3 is TGTGCCAGCAGCCGAGGGACGGTGAACACTGAAGCTTTCTTT.

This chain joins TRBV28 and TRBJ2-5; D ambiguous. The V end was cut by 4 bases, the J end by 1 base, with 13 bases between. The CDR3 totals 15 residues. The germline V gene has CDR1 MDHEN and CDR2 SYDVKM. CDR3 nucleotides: TGTGCCAGCAGTTCTATACCCCCGACCCAAGAGACCCAGTACTTC. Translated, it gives CASSSIPPTQETQYF.

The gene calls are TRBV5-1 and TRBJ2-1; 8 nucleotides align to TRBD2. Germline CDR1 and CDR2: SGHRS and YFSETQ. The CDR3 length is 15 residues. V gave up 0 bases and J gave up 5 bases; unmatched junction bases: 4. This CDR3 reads CASSLEPAGDNEQFF. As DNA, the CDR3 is TGCGCCAGCAGCTTGGAGCCAGCGGGAGACAATGAGCAGTTCTTC.

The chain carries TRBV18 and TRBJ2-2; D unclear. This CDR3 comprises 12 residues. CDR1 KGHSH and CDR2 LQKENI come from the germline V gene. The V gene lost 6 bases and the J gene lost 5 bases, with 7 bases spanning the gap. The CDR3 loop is CASSQSTGELFF. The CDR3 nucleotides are TGTGCCAGCTCCCAGAGTACCGGGGAGCTGTTTTTT. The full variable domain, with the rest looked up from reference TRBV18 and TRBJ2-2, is NAGVMQNPRHLVRRRGQEARLRCSPMKGHSHVYWYRQLPEEGLKFMVYLQKENIIDESGMPKERFSAEFPKEGPSILRIQQVVRGDSAAYFCASSQSTGELFFGEGSRLTVL.

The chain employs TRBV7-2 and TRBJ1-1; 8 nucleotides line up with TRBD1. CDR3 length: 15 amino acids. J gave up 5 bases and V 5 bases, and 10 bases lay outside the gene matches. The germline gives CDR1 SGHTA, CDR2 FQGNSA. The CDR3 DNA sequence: TGTGCCAGCAGCATCACGGGACAGGTCGAAACTGAAGCTTTCTTT. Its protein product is CASSITGQVETEAFF.

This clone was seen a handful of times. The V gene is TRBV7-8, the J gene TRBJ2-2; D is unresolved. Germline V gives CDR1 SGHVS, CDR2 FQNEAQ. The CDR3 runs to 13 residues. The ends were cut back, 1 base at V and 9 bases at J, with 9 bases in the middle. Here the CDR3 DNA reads TGTGCCAGCAGCTTAGAGCCGGGCCGGGAGCTGTTTTTT. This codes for CASSLEPGRELFF.

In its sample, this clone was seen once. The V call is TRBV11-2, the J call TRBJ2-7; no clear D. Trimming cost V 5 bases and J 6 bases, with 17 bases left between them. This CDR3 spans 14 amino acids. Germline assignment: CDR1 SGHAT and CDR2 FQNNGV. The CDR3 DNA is TGTGCCAGCAGCCAGAGGACCCCCCCGTCCGAGCAGTACTTC. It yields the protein CASSQRTPPSEQYF.

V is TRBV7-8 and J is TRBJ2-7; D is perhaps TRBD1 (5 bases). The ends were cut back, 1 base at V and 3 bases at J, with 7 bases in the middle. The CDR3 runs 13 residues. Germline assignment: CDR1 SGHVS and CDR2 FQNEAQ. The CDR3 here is CASSLDRNYEQYF. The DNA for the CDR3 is TGTGCCAGCAGCTTAGACAGGAACTACGAGCAGTACTTC.

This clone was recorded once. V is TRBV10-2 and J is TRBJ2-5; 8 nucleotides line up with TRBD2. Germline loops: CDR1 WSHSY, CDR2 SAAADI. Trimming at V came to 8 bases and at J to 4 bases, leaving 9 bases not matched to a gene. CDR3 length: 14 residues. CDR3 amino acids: CASGRRAGGETQYF. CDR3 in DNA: TGCGCCAGCGGCCGGCGGGCGGGGGGAGAGACCCAGTACTTC.